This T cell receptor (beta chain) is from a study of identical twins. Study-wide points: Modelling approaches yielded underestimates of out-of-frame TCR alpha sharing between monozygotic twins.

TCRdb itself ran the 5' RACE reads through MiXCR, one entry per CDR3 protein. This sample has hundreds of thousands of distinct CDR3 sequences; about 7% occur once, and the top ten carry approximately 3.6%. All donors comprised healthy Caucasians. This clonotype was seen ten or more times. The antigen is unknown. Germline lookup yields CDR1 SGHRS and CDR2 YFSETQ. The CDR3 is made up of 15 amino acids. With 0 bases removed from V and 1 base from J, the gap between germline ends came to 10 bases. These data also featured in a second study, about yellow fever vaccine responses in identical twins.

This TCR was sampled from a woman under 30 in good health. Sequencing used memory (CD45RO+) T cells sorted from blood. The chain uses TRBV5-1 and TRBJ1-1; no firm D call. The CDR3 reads CASSLVARGNTEAFF. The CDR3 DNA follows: TGCGCCAGCAGCTTGGTTGCGCGGGGGAACACTGAAGCTTTCTTT.